The clone carrying this T cell receptor (beta chain) has just one count. The antigen is undetermined. This sample is drawn from a study of T cell responses to AZD1222 COVID-19 vaccine. General observations from the study: Per reports, nearly half of all spike-specific TCRs target regions that are unmutated in variants. There were mostly white British donors and more females than males, and clonal diversity was possibly underestimated.

V was clipped by 3 bases and J by 7 bases; unmatched bases: 7. Germline-derived CDR1 and CDR2 are GTSNPN and SVGIG (reference sequence). CDR3 size: 14 residues. Clones were read by immunoSEQ multiplex PCR, and TCRdb kept only the in-frame ones, dropping some. The sample has 60,000 to 85,000 clones, around 86% seen once. Pooled in the analysis were second doses at about 4 or about 12 weeks. The chain joins TRBV30 to TRBJ1-2, with TRBD1 matching over 11 bases. Specimen: peripheral blood, collected 28 days after the second AZD1222 dose. The sequence was collected from an adult who received the AZD1222 COVID-19 vaccine. CDR3 region: CAWRGQGGLLGYTF. The CDR3, as DNA: TGTGCCTGGAGGGGACAGGGGGGATTACTTGGCTACACCTTC.